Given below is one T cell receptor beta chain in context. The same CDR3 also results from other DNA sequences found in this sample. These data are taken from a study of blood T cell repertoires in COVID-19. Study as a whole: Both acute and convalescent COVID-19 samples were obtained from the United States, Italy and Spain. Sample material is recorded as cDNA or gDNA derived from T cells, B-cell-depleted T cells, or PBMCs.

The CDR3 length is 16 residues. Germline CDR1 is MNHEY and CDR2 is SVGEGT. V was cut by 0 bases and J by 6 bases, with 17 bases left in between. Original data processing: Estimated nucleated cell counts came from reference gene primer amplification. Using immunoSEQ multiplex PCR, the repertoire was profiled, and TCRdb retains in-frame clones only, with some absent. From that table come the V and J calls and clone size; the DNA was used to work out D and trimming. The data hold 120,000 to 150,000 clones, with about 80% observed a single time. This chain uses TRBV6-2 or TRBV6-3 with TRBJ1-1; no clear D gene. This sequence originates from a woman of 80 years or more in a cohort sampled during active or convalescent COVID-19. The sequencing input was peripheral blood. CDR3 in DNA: TGTGCCAGCAGTTACTCGCGGGTGACAAAAGGAGCTGAAGCTTTCTTT. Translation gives CASSYSRVTKGAEAFF.